The present T cell receptor beta chain was sequenced within a study of blood T cell repertoires in COVID-19. Those who participated ranged in age from roughly 18 to 89 years and resided in 24 US areas. Cohorts were based on clinical histories the participants reported. Deletions cut 1 base from V and 4 bases from J, with 8 bases between. The CDR3 runs to 13 residues. Germline V gives CDR1 SGHTS, CDR2 YDEGEE. This clone has only one observation. The table came from immunoSEQ multiplex PCR; TCRdb's copy has only in-frame clones and leaves some out. The repertoire holds around 130,000 clones, roughly 80% seen once, with 2% to 2.5% in the top ten.

The chain employs TRBV5-8 and TRBJ1-1; maybe TRBD1 (6 bases). Specimen: PBMCs or T cells enriched from blood (not recorded which). The source is a man aged 40-49 years with acute COVID-19. CDR3 in DNA: TGTGCCAGCAGCTTGCAGGGGTTCACTGAAGCTTTCTTT. It translates to CASSLQGFTEAFF.